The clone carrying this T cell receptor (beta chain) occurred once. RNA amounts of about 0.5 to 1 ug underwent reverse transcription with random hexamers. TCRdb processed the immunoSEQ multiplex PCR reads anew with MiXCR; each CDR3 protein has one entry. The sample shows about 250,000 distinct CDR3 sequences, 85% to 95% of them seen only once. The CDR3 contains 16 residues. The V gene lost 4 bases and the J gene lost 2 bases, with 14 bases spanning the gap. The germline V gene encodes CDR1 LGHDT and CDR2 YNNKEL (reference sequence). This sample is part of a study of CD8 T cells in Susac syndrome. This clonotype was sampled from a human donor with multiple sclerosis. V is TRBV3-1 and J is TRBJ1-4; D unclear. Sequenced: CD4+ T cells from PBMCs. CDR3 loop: CASSPDGVLTNEKLFF. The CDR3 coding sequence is TGTGCCAGCAGCCCCGATGGGGTCCTGACTAATGAAAAACTGTTTTTT. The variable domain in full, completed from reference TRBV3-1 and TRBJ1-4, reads DTAVSQTPKYLVTQMGNDKSIKCEQNLGHDTMYWYKQDSKKFLKIMFSYNNKELIINETVPNRFSPKSPDKAHLNLHINSLELGDSAVYFCASSPDGVLTNEKLFFGSGTQLSVL.